This T cell receptor beta chain emerged from a study of blood T cell repertoires in COVID-19. Study as a whole: There were acute and convalescent COVID-19 samples, and they came from the United States, Italy and Spain.

V lost 2 bases and J lost 7, with 9 bases in between. The germline gives CDR1 LGHDT, CDR2 YNNKEL (reference sequence). The CDR3 runs 14 residues. The table came from immunoSEQ multiplex PCR; TCRdb's copy has only in-frame clones and leaves some out. This sample has a few hundred thousand clones, with 85% found just once. Sequencing input: peripheral blood. This sequence was found in a woman between 18 and 30 years old with acute or convalescent COVID-19. This chain uses TRBV3-1 (or the pseudogene TRBV3-2) with TRBJ1-6, with a tentative D call TRBD1 (6 bases). This CDR3 is CASSQTQGNSPLHF. CDR3 nucleotides: TGTGCCAGCAGCCAAACTCAGGGGAATTCACCCCTCCACTTT.